The present T cell receptor beta chain was sequenced within a study of Graves' ophthalmopathy and Graves' hyperthyroidism. For the study at large: The authors defined stable hyperthyroidism as no ophthalmopathy within 18 months of follow-up.

The V gene end was trimmed by 7 bases and the J gene end by 3 bases; junction bases not matched to a gene: 6. The CDR3 totals 14 residues. Scientists amplified the TCR beta CDR3 regions from RNA transcripts. Second-round multiplex PCR came after a first-round RT-PCR that employed HTBI primers. Each CDR3 protein gets one entry after TCRdb re-called the multiplex PCR reads with MiXCR. The sample includes around 590,000 distinct CDR3 sequences, approximately 35% of them seen just once. The origin of this receptor is an adult man with Graves' hyperthyroidism. The V call is TRBV12-3 or TRBV12-4, the J call TRBJ2-7; 10 bases map to TRBD1. The sequencing sample was made of peripheral blood or thyroid tissue (not recorded which). The CDR3 region has the DNA TGTGCCAGCAAGAGCGGGACAGGGGACTACGAGCAGTACTTC. Translation gives CASKSGTGDYEQYF.